This TCR beta chain was observed in a study of OX40 agonist ivuxolimab in advanced cancers. Regarding the research as a whole: Ivuxolimab was a fully human IgG2 agonistic monoclonal antibody targeting the costimulatory receptor OX40 (CD134). Intravenous ivuxolimab was administered to patients every 2 weeks at six dose levels: 0.01, 0.1, 0.3, 1.5, 3 and 10 mg/kg. Partial responses were achieved by three dose-escalation patients, of whom one had hepatocellular carcinoma and two had cutaneous melanoma. In the dose-escalation cohort, around 80% of patients were male, and the mean age was roughly 60 years with a range of about 20 to 80. Peripheral TCRbeta sequencing aimed to test whether ivuxolimab altered TCR sequence diversity and caused clonal T-cell expansion. The paper reports the monotherapy dose-escalation portion (N of about 47 patients) of the phase I ivuxolimab trial. Prior anti-PD-1, anti-PD-L1 or anti-CTLA-4 therapy was permitted, and checkpoint inhibitors had been received by around 39% of dose-escalation patients. Of the approximately 50 dose-escalation patients, hepatocellular carcinoma was present in roughly 19, melanoma in around 15, renal cell carcinoma in 9 and head and neck cancer in 9.

Patients with a history of autoimmune disease or receiving systemic immunosuppression were excluded from the trial. In every dose cohort, peripheral blood was drawn for TCR sequencing at baseline, cycle 4 day 1, and cycle 7 day 1. Samples came from an open-label, multicenter, first-in-human phase I dose-escalation trial of ivuxolimab. Adults with locally advanced or metastatic melanoma, renal cell, hepatocellular, or head and neck squamous cell carcinoma were enrolled in the trial. Before TCR sequencing, CD4+ and CD8+ T cells were separately sorted from peripheral blood. CDR1 and CDR2 are read off the germline V gene as SGHTA and FQGTGA. The CDR3 starts with the cysteine, ends with the phenylalanine, and has 13 residues. This entry keeps only the CDR3 DNA: 39 bases, framed from base 1. The V end loses 5 bases and the J end loses 7 bases, and a stretch of 15 bases separates them. Genomic DNA was isolated from the sorted cells so that the TCRbeta CDR3 region could be sequenced. The immunoSEQ Assay was used to sequence the TCRbeta CDR3 regions. TCRdb obtained this table from immuneACCESS and retained in-frame rearrangements with V and J assigned. These tables miss some clones; where compared with another copy, unresolved V genes account for less than half of the shortfall, and the remainder is unexplained. The sample contains roughly 60,000 clones, over 75% of them found a single time. The ten largest clones capture about 1.9% of the sample.

On this clone: The specificity of this receptor is unknown. Within one base of it there is no much larger clone, and no base qualities were kept.

The research as a whole found: Antigen specificity was not determined for the clonally expanded peripheral T cells. After ivuxolimab, expanded clones were on average more numerous among CD8+ T cells than among CD4+ T cells. Low levels of normalized T-cell clonal expansion were also shown by some nonresponding patients. In partial responders in the 0.1-3.0 mg/kg groups, normalized peripheral clonal expansion was found to be among the lowest, especially among CD8+ T cells. At doses from 0.1 to 3.0 mg/kg, clonal expansion was seen in both CD4+ and CD8+ blood T cells between baseline and week 6.

Sequenced material: CD4+ or CD8+ T cells sorted from blood, taken in a trial of the OX40 agonist ivuxolimab. This chain joins TRBV7-3 to TRBJ2-7; TRBD2 could be the D gene, as 6 bases match. The sequence derives from an adult with an advanced solid tumor such as melanoma, head and neck, liver or kidney cancer. The CDR3 here reads CASSQTSGGEQYF. The nucleotide sequence is given as TGTGCCAGCAGCCAGACCTCAGGAGGGGAGCAGTACTTC.